These 21 T cell receptor beta chains share one sample of origin, sequenced in a study of Graves' ophthalmopathy and Graves' hyperthyroidism. The sequenced template was RNA, covering the TCR beta CDR3 region. First-round RT-PCR with HTBI primers preceded a second-round multiplex PCR. From the multiplex PCR reads, TCRdb called clonotypes with MiXCR, one entry per CDR3 protein. Of about 400,000 distinct CDR3 sequences in the sample, about a sixth were seen once. Sample: peripheral blood. The receptors were sampled from a woman between 18 and 29 years old with Graves' ophthalmopathy.

This clonotype was seen repeatedly, ten times or more. Because the CDR3 is missing its conserved closing phenylalanine or tryptophan, this is likely a read error. The chain uses TRBV19 and TRBJ1-1; D might be TRBD1 (5 bases). The ends were cut back, 3 bases at V and 7 bases at J, with 18 bases in the middle. Germline CDR1 is LNHDA and CDR2 is SQIVND (reference sequence). The CDR3 sequence is 15 residues long. As DNA, the CDR3 is TGTGCCAGTAGTATCCGGCGCAGTGGGGGTAGTGAAGCTTTCCTT. Translated: CASSIRRSGGSEAFL.

This clonotype came up many times. The chain recombines TRBV20-1 with TRBJ2-4; 13 bases map to TRBD2. The CDR3 is made up of 16 amino acids. J lost 9 bases, V lost 0 bases, and 8 bases had no gene match. CDR1 DFQATT and CDR2 SNEGSKA come from the germline V gene (reference sequence). CDR3 sequence: CSARDLKGLAGLIQYF. CDR3 sequence (DNA): TGCAGTGCTAGAGACCTAAAGGGACTAGCGGGACTCATTCAGTACTTC.

This chain connects TRBV4-1 to TRBJ1-2; the match to TRBD1 covers 10 bases. CDR1 is MGHRA, CDR2 YSYEKL, per germline. The CDR3 sequence is 17 residues long. V shed 4 bases, J shed 2 bases, and the junction held 10 bases outside the gene matches. CDR3 sequence (DNA): TGCGCCAGCAGCCTCCGGGACAGGGGTCCCTTAAACTATGGCTACACCTTC. It encodes CASSLRDRGPLNYGYTF.

The table lists this clonotype with a few counts. This chain uses TRBV6-5 with TRBJ1-1, with D maybe TRBD1 (6 bases). The V end was cut by 4 bases, the J end by 7 bases, with 10 bases between. The V gene's germline CDR1 is MNHEY and CDR2 SVGAGI. The CDR3 sequence is 12 residues long. The CDR3 loop is CASSLTGLEAFF. CDR3 bases: TGTGCCAGCAGTTTAACAGGGCTTGAAGCTTTCTTT.

This clonotype was detected ten times or more. The chain recombines TRBV29-1 with TRBJ1-2, with TRBD1 matching over 8 bases. Germline V gives CDR1 SQVTM, CDR2 ANQGSEA. V lost 1 base to trimming and J lost 2 bases; unmatched junction nucleotides: 3. The CDR3 covers 14 residues. The CDR3 here is CSVEGRGQNYGYTF. The DNA of the CDR3 is TGCAGCGTTGAAGGCAGGGGGCAAAACTATGGCTACACCTTC.

This clonotype was seen many times. J is TRBJ2-5 and V is TRBV3-1, with no clear D. Trimming pared 1 base from V and 2 bases from J, leaving 11 bases between. Germline-derived CDR1 and CDR2 are LGHDT and YNNKEL (reference sequence). The CDR3 loop spans 15 amino acids. CDR3 in DNA: TGTGCCAGCAGCCAAGTGGGGAACCCTCAAGAGACCCAGTACTTC. It encodes CASSQVGNPQETQYF.

This clonotype was seen many times. This chain connects TRBV6-2 or TRBV6-3 to TRBJ1-1, with D maybe TRBD1 (5 bases). Germline CDR1 reads MNHEY; CDR2 reads SVGEGT. There are 15 residues in the CDR3. The germline V and J ends were trimmed by 2 bases and 5 bases, with 15 bases remaining between them. The CDR3 loop is CASSYRLVGGTEAFF. The CDR3 nucleotides read TGTGCCAGCAGTTACAGATTGGTCGGGGGGACTGAAGCTTTCTTT.

This clonotype was counted at least ten times. The chain carries TRBV28 and TRBJ1-1; possibly TRBD1 for D (6 bases). The V gene lost 5 bases and the J gene lost 0 bases, with 16 bases spanning the gap. Germline V gives CDR1 MDHEN, CDR2 SYDVKM. This CDR3 spans 16 amino acids. Here the CDR3 reads CASSRGDATLNTEAFF. The DNA of the CDR3 is TGTGCCAGCAGTAGGGGGGACGCGACTCTGAACACTGAAGCTTTCTTT.

This clonotype has at least ten counts. The gene calls are TRBV7-2 and TRBJ2-3; possibly TRBD2 for D (5 bases). V was cut by 5 bases and J by 0 bases, with 9 bases left in between. Germline-derived CDR1 and CDR2 are SGHTA and FQGNSA. This CDR3 has 14 amino acids. The CDR3 region has the DNA TGTGCCAGCAGCACGGACTTTAGCACAGATACGCAGTATTTT. Protein: CASSTDFSTDTQYF.

This clonotype appeared many times. This chain links TRBV12-3 or TRBV12-4 with TRBJ2-5, with TRBD1 as a possible D gene (5 bases). CDR3 length: 14 amino acids. V was cut by 3 bases and J by 1 base, with 9 bases left in between. CDR3 loop: CASSFSDIQETQYF. CDR3 DNA: TGTGCCAGCAGTTTTTCGGACATCCAAGAGACCCAGTACTTC.

Ten or more counts support this clonotype. The V call is TRBV20-1, the J call TRBJ1-1, with D hard to call. CDR1 DFQATT and CDR2 SNEGSKA come from the germline V gene (reference sequence). Trimming took off 0 bases at V and 1 base at J, with 9 bases between the two ends. The CDR3 contains 14 residues. CDR3 nucleotide sequence: TGCAGTGCTAGAGATCTTCCGAAGAACACTGAAGCTTTCTTT. Amino acids: CSARDLPKNTEAFF.

This clonotype was recorded many times. This chain uses TRBV6-1 with TRBJ1-5; 9 bases line up with TRBD1. The CDR3 runs 15 residues. Germline V lookup: CDR1 MNHNS, CDR2 SASEGT. V shed 6 bases and J 3 bases; nucleotides not matched to a gene: 6. This CDR3 reads CASRDWTGDNQPQHF. The CDR3 DNA reads TGTGCCAGCAGAGATTGGACAGGGGACAATCAGCCCCAGCATTTT.

This clonotype was seen many times. V gene TRBV12-3 or TRBV12-4 combines with J gene TRBJ2-5; 8 bases are a match to TRBD2. The V and J ends lost 5 bases and 4 bases, in that order; junction bases with no gene match: 6. There are 14 residues in the CDR3. For the CDR3, the DNA is TGTGCCAGCAGTCTCCGGGGGGGCCTAGAGACCCAGTACTTC. It specifies CASSLRGGLETQYF.

This clonotype was found a few times. The rearrangement joins TRBV6-5 to TRBJ1-2, with 10 bases matching TRBD1. Per germline, CDR1 MNHEY and CDR2 SVGAGI. The trim removed 2 bases at V and 8 bases at J, leaving 5 bases unmatched. This CDR3 spans 14 amino acids. CDR3 in DNA: TGTGCCAGCAGTTACAGACAGGGGGCAAGGGGCTACACCTTC. Protein product: CASSYRQGARGYTF.

This clonotype was counted ten times or more. This chain uses TRBV30 with TRBJ1-2; D may be TRBD1 (6 bases). Trimming took off 1 base at V and 4 bases at J, with 13 bases between the two ends. CDR1 and CDR2 from the germline V gene are GTSNPN and SVGIG (reference sequence). This CDR3 is 14 amino acids long. CDR3 DNA sequence: TGTGCCTGGAGTGATGGGGGGGCGAGCTATGGCTACACCTTC. It is translated as CAWSDGGASYGYTF. The variable domain in full, completed from reference TRBV30 and TRBJ1-2, reads SQTIHQWPATLVQPVGSPLSLECTVEGTSNPNLYWYRQAAGRGLQLLFYSVGIGQISSEVPQNLSASRPQDRQFILSSKKLLLSDSGFYLCAWSDGGASYGYTFGSGTRLTVV.

The table lists this clonotype with many counts. The J gene is TRBJ1-5, the V gene TRBV20-1; D might be TRBD1 (5 bases). CDR1 and CDR2 (germline): DFQATT, SNEGSKA (reference sequence). The V and J ends lost 6 bases and 3 bases respectively, with 18 bases between them. The CDR3 is 15 residues long. Written as DNA, the CDR3 is TGCAGTGCCAGTACCGGGACTGAAGCCAATCAGCCCCAGCATTTT. It translates to CSASTGTEANQPQHF.

This clonotype was seen only a few times. The V call is TRBV12-3 or TRBV12-4, the J call TRBJ2-2; D not resolved. V lost 6 bases, J lost 3 bases, and 5 bases lay in between. This CDR3 has 12 residues. The DNA of the CDR3 is TGTGCCAGCAGAAAGGACACCGGGGAGCTGTTTTTT. Translated: CASRKDTGELFF.

The chain links TRBV6-5 to TRBJ2-2, with TRBD1 as a possible D gene (5 bases). This CDR3 comprises 15 residues. The germline V and J ends were trimmed by 2 bases and 5 bases, with 12 bases remaining between them. Germline-derived CDR1 and CDR2 are MNHEY and SVGAGI. The CDR3 loop is CASSYGRVSTGELFF. The CDR3, as DNA: TGTGCCAGCAGTTACGGCAGGGTGTCGACCGGGGAGCTGTTTTTT.

This clonotype was counted many times. A junction end diverges from the germline sequence, so it may reflect a read error. The V gene is TRBV7-7, the J gene TRBJ2-7; 9 bases line up with TRBD1. The germline CDR1 and CDR2 sequences are SSHAT and FNYEAQ (reference sequence). CDR3 length equals 14 residues. The CDR3 is CASSPGTGSGEQYF. The CDR3 bases are TGTGCTAGCAGCCCCGGGACAGGGTCGGGTGAGCAGTACTTC.

The chain carries TRBV2 and TRBJ2-7, with 7 bases identical to TRBD2. With V trimmed by 1 base and J by 2 bases, 2 bases remained unmatched. The CDR3 loop spans 14 amino acids. Germline CDR1 and CDR2: SNHLY and FYNNEI. The CDR3 sequence: CASSEVLAAYEQYF. As DNA, the CDR3 is TGTGCCAGCAGTGAAGTGCTAGCGGCCTACGAGCAGTACTTC.

This clonotype was detected many times. The rearrangement joins TRBV15 to TRBJ2-7; D possibly corresponds to TRBD2 (6 bases). Germline lookup yields CDR1 LNHNV and CDR2 YYDKDF (reference sequence). The CDR3 runs 14 residues. Trimming removed 0 bases from V and 4 bases from J, with 10 bases in between. CDR3 DNA sequence: TGTGCCACCAGCAGAGATCGGGGACTTTACGAGCAGTACTTC. It translates to CATSRDRGLYEQYF.